Detailed here is one TCR beta chain. Original processing notes: Counts of nucleated cells, estimated from reference gene primer amplification, were obtained. TCRdb's table, derived via immunoSEQ multiplex PCR, lists solely in-frame clones and lacks some. The V and J calls and clone size were taken over from that table, and D and trimming were inferred from the DNA. The data show under 300,000 clones, with roughly four fifths seen just once and over 10% held by the top ten. This entry comes from a study of blood T cell repertoires in COVID-19. Study-level information: Sites in the United States, Italy and Spain provided acute and convalescent COVID-19 samples.

The sequence was obtained from a woman between 55 and 75 years old with active or convalescent COVID-19. The sequenced sample consisted of peripheral blood.

The DNA for the CDR3 is TGTGCCAGTAGTATAGGCAGGAACACTGAAGCTTTCTTT. Protein product: CASSIGRNTEAFF. This chain joins TRBV19 and TRBJ1-1; D is ambiguous. Trimming took 1 base from V and 1 from J, leaving 4 bases between them. Germline V gene data show CDR1 as LNHDA and CDR2 as SQIVND (reference sequence). The CDR3 length is 13 residues.